These 13 T cell receptor beta chains were sequenced from one sample in a study of radiotherapy plus CTLA-4 blockade in lung cancer. Here immunoSEQ multiplex PCR was the method, and the copy in TCRdb shows in-frame clones only, minus some. This table has 55,000 to 65,000 clones, 60% to 80% appearing once. The sequencing here drew on peripheral blood, taken from a patient treated with radiotherapy plus ipilimumab. These receptors all stem from a human donor with non-small cell lung cancer who had a complete response to radiotherapy plus ipilimumab.

This chain joins TRBV9 and TRBJ2-1; 7 bases align to TRBD1. The CDR3 spans 13 residues. In germline, CDR1 is SGDLS, CDR2 YYNGEE. V lost 4 bases to trimming and J lost 7 bases; unmatched junction nucleotides: 5. The CDR3 spells CASSLHRGNEQFF. CDR3 nucleotides: TGTGCCAGCAGCCTGCACAGGGGAAATGAGCAGTTCTTC. Full variable domain (missing parts from reference TRBV9 and TRBJ2-1): DSGVTQTPKHLITATGQRVTLRCSPRSGDLSVYWYQQSLDQGLQFLIQYYNGEERAKGNILERFSAQQFPDLHSELNLSSLELGDSALYFCASSLHRGNEQFFGPGTRLTVL.

The table lists this clone with a few counts. The chain uses TRBV7-9 and TRBJ1-1; 7 positions match TRBD1. Per the germline V gene, CDR1 is SEHNR and CDR2 is FQNEAQ (reference sequence). This CDR3 has 13 amino acids. V lost 5 bases and J lost 4; bases outside the gene matches: 4. In DNA, the CDR3 is TGTGCCAGCAGCCTGACAGGGCCCACTGAAGCTTTCTTT. It translates to CASSLTGPTEAFF.

With respect to this clone: Other DNA sequences within the sample encode an identical CDR3. The chain is built from TRBV5-4 and TRBJ1-1, with D uncertain. V dropped 4 bases and J dropped 7 bases, with 11 bases sitting between them. The V gene's germline CDR1 is SGHNT and CDR2 YYREEE (reference sequence). The CDR3 contains 12 residues. The CDR3 coding sequence is TGTGCCAGCAGCCCACAACACAGTGAAGCTTTCTTT. Its protein is CASSPQHSEAFF.

The chain employs TRBV9 and TRBJ1-5, with D possibly TRBD1 on 6 matching bases. Per the germline V gene, CDR1 is SGDLS and CDR2 is YYNGEE. The germline V and J ends were trimmed by 0 bases and 2 bases, with 33 bases remaining between them. The CDR3 is made up of 23 amino acids. CDR3 sequence (DNA): TGTGCCAGCAGCGTAGTTACCAGGGCGCTGACAGGACGTTCTTTCGGGGGCAATCAGCCCCAGCATTTT. This codes for CASSVVTRALTGRSFGGNQPQHF. The whole variable domain, remainder taken from reference TRBV9 and TRBJ1-5, is DSGVTQTPKHLITATGQRVTLRCSPRSGDLSVYWYQQSLDQGLQFLIQYYNGEERAKGNILERFSAQQFPDLHSELNLSSLELGDSALYFCASSVVTRALTGRSFGGNQPQHFGDGTRLSIL.

This chain links TRBV5-8 with TRBJ2-7; 10 bases align to TRBD2. There are 14 residues in the CDR3. Per germline, CDR1 SGHTS and CDR2 YDEGEE. V trimming: 1 base; J trimming: 2 bases; junction bases outside the gene matches: 0. CDR3 amino acids: CASSLTSGTYEQYF. CDR3 nucleotides: TGTGCCAGCAGCTTGACTAGCGGGACCTACGAGCAGTACTTC.

This clone was counted a single time. The chain joins TRBV10-3 to TRBJ2-3; possible D gene TRBD1, 6 bases. This CDR3 has 15 amino acids. CDR1 and CDR2 (germline): ENHRY, SYGVKD. Trimming took 8 bases from V and 3 from J, leaving 18 bases between them. In nucleotides, the CDR3 is TGTGCCATCGGACAGCAGTCGCGAAGGACAGATACGCAGTATTTT. Its translation: CAIGQQSRRTDTQYF.

The chain has TRBV11-3 and TRBJ2-1, with TRBD2 matching 8 bases. CDR1 is SGHNT, CDR2 YENEEA, per germline. J was trimmed by 7 bases and V by 1 base; bases with no gene match: 0. The CDR3 is 13 amino acids. CDR3 sequence reads: CASSLASGNEQFF. Written as DNA, the CDR3 is TGTGCCAGCAGCTTAGCTAGCGGGAATGAGCAGTTCTTC.

J is TRBJ2-1 and V is TRBV6-1; D gene uncertain. This CDR3 comprises 14 residues. The germline V gene encodes CDR1 MNHNS and CDR2 SASEGT. V was cut by 0 bases and J by 8 bases, with 11 bases left in between. CDR3 sequence: CASSEASMSDEQFF. CDR3 bases: TGTGCCAGCAGTGAAGCTTCAATGTCGGATGAGCAGTTCTTC.

The V gene is TRBV11-2, the J gene TRBJ2-7, with 8 bases fitting TRBD1. Germline V gene lookup returns CDR1 SGHAT and CDR2 FQNNGV. V lost 1 base, J lost 4 bases, and 6 bases stayed unmatched. The CDR3 has 15 residues. The CDR3 region has the DNA TGTGCCAGCAGCTTAGGGACAGGGAATGGGTACGAGCAGTACTTC. This gives the protein CASSLGTGNGYEQYF.

This clone was seen a few times. The J gene is TRBJ1-1, the V gene TRBV19; 9 positions agree with TRBD1. This CDR3 has 15 amino acids. Germline CDR1 is LNHDA and CDR2 is SQIVND (reference sequence). The junction had 10 bases not matched to a gene; V was cut back by 5 bases and J by 6 bases. The CDR3 loop is CASSAQGQGFAEAFF. CDR3 in DNA: TGTGCCAGTAGTGCACAGGGACAGGGTTTCGCTGAAGCTTTCTTT.

CDR3 residues: CASSLGGGRAGELFF. In nucleotides, the CDR3 is TGTGCCAGCAGCTTAGGGGGGGGACGCGCCGGGGAGCTGTTTTTT. The rearrangement joins TRBV7-2 to TRBJ2-2; TRBD2 matches 7 bases. The germline V gene has CDR1 SGHTA and CDR2 FQGNSA. CDR3 length: 15 residues. Unmatched junction bases numbered 5, after V lost 1 base and J lost 6 bases.

The chain couples TRBV28 to TRBJ2-7, with 9 positions matching TRBD2. This CDR3 has 15 residues. Looked up from germline, CDR1 is MDHEN and CDR2 is SYDVKM. After removal of 8 bases from V and 3 bases from J, the junction contained 11 bases not matched to a gene. Here the CDR3 reads CASDSVIAGVYEQYF. CDR3 nucleotides: TGTGCCAGCGACTCGGTGATAGCGGGAGTCTACGAGCAGTACTTC.

Only a few counts were recorded for this clone. J is TRBJ1-2 and V is TRBV6-6; D possibly corresponds to TRBD1 (6 bases). The CDR3 consists of 12 residues. CDR1 is MNHNY, CDR2 SVGAGI, per germline (reference sequence). V was trimmed by 4 bases and J by 8 bases, leaving 11 bases between them. As DNA, the CDR3 is TGTGCCAGCAGTTTGGACAGCTGGGGCTACACCTTC. Protein: CASSLDSWGYTF.